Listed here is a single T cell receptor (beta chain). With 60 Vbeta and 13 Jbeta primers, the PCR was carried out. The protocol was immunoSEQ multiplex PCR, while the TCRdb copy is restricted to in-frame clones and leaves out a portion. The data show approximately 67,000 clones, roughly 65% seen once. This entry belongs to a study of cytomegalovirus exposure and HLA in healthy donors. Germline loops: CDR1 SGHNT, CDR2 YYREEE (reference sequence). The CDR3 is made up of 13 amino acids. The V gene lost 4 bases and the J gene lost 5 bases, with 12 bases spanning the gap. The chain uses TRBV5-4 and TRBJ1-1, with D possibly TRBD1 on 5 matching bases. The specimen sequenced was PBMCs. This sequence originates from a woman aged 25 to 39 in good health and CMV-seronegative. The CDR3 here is CASSPQGMTEAFF. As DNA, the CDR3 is TGTGCCAGCAGCCCCCAGGGAATGACTGAAGCTTTCTTT.